One and the same sample provided the 19 T cell receptor beta chains below, sequenced in a study of blood T cell repertoires in COVID-19. The repertoire was sequenced with immunoSEQ multiplex PCR; TCRdb's copy has only in-frame clones and lacks some. The sample consists of 200,000 to 250,000 clones, 83% of them appearing once. The sequencing input was PBMCs or T cells enriched from blood (not recorded which). The receptors originated from a woman aged 45-60 years who had been exposed to COVID-19.

The chain carries TRBV11-2 and TRBJ1-4, with TRBD1 as a possible D gene (5 bases). The germline V gene has CDR1 SGHAT and CDR2 FQNNGV. V was cut by 5 bases and J by 3 bases, with 16 bases left in between. The CDR3 sequence is 16 residues long. The CDR3 here is CASSPLGGTANEKLFF. CDR3 in DNA: TGTGCCAGCAGCCCGCTCGGGGGGACTGCTAATGAAAAACTGTTTTTT.

In DNA, the CDR3 is TGTGCCAGCAGCGTTATGATGGGGGGTGGAGAGACCCAGTACTTC. Its translation: CASSVMMGGGETQYF. The rearrangement uses TRBV9 and TRBJ2-5, with D perhaps matching TRBD2 (6 bases). The CDR3 runs 15 residues. Germline CDR1 reads SGDLS; CDR2 reads YYNGEE. V was trimmed by 2 bases and J by 4 bases, leaving 15 bases between them.

The rearrangement joins TRBV5-6 to TRBJ2-6, with D possibly TRBD2 on 5 matching bases. Germline-derived CDR1 and CDR2 are SGHDT and YYEEEE. V was trimmed by 0 bases and J by 1 base, leaving 11 bases between them. The CDR3 loop spans 17 amino acids. The CDR3 is CASSLEREESGANVLTF. The CDR3 nucleotides are TGTGCCAGCAGCTTGGAGAGGGAAGAATCTGGGGCCAACGTCCTGACTTTC.

The chain combines TRBV5-5 with TRBJ2-5; 9 nucleotides match TRBD2. The CDR3 is 20 amino acids. Germline V gene sequence: CDR1 SGHKS, CDR2 YYEKEE (reference sequence). The V and J ends lost 3 bases and 5 bases, in that order; junction bases with no gene match: 23. CDR3 nucleotides: TGTGCCAGCAGCTATTATCTACCGGGACTAGCCCCTACCGAGGAGGAGACCCAGTACTTC. Its translation is CASSYYLPGLAPTEEETQYF.

V gene TRBV14 combines with J gene TRBJ1-3; D is unresolved. Germline values: CDR1 SGHDN, CDR2 FVKESK. The CDR3 totals 15 residues. V was shortened by 5 bases and J by 0 bases, with 11 bases between the two germline ends. In DNA form, the CDR3 reads TGTGCCAGCAGCGCACGACAAGCCTCTGGAAACACCATATATTTT. Its protein product is CASSARQASGNTIYF.

The chain couples TRBV19 to TRBJ2-1; 10 nucleotides agree with TRBD1. The CDR3 totals 15 residues. J gave up 8 bases and V 7 bases, and 11 bases lay outside the gene matches. Per the germline V gene, CDR1 is LNHDA and CDR2 is SQIVND (reference sequence). Here the CDR3 reads CASTLGTGEWDEQFF. The CDR3 nucleotides are TGTGCCAGTACCCTGGGGACAGGGGAATGGGATGAGCAGTTCTTC.

The chain uses TRBV12-5 and TRBJ1-1; 11 bases map to TRBD1. Germline V gives CDR1 LGHNT, CDR2 FRNRAP. This CDR3 comprises 14 residues. The trim removed 8 bases at V and 6 bases at J, leaving 8 bases unmatched. The CDR3 is CASKRTGGVPEAFF. The CDR3 DNA is TGTGCTAGTAAGAGGACAGGGGGCGTCCCTGAAGCTTTCTTT.

CDR3 loop: CASSSNLAGGRANEQFF. CDR3 DNA sequence: TGTGCCAGCAGCTCCAACCTAGCGGGGGGTAGGGCCAATGAGCAGTTCTTC. The rearrangement uses TRBV7-6 and TRBJ2-1, with 11 bases aligning to TRBD2. V gave up 4 bases and J gave up 6 bases; unmatched junction bases: 11. The germline V gene encodes CDR1 SGHVS and CDR2 FNYEAQ. The CDR3 loop spans 17 amino acids.

V usage is TRBV10-2 and J usage is TRBJ2-6; no clear D. CDR3 length equals 15 residues. CDR1 is WSHSY, CDR2 SAAADI, per germline. The V end was cut by 3 bases, the J end by 0 bases, with 6 bases between. Here the CDR3 reads CASSEPSSGANVLTF. The CDR3 DNA reads as TGCGCCAGCAGTGAACCGAGCTCTGGGGCCAACGTCCTGACTTTC.

The sample holds a few counts of this clone. The V call is TRBV29-1, the J call TRBJ2-5, with 9 positions matching TRBD1. V shed 5 bases and J 6 bases; nucleotides not matched to a gene: 10. Germline assignment: CDR1 SQVTM and CDR2 ANQGSEA. This CDR3 spans 14 amino acids. CDR3 loop: CSVREGQGEKTQYF. DNA for the CDR3: TGCAGCGTTAGAGAGGGACAGGGTGAAAAGACCCAGTACTTC. The full variable domain, completed using reference TRBV29-1 and TRBJ2-5, is SAVISQKPSRDICQRGTSLTIQCQVDSQVTMMFWYRQQPGQSLTLIATANQGSEATYESGFVIDKFPISRPNLTFSTLTVSNMSPEDSSIYLCSVREGQGEKTQYFGPGTRLLVL.

The chain's CDR3 is CASSQGAIRHIRSYEQYF. The CDR3 DNA is TGTGCCAGCAGCCAAGGGGCGATTCGACACATCCGCTCCTACGAGCAGTACTTC. This chain connects TRBV3-1 (or the pseudogene TRBV3-2) to TRBJ2-7; no firm D call. This CDR3 is 18 amino acids long. Germline CDR1 and CDR2: LGHDT and YNNKEL (reference sequence). V was cut by 1 base and J by 0 bases, with 19 bases left in between.

The rearrangement joins TRBV29-1 to TRBJ1-2; D might be TRBD1 (6 bases). The CDR3 covers 14 residues. Germline CDR1 and CDR2: SQVTM and ANQGSEA. The V and J ends lost 2 bases and 4 bases respectively, with 14 bases between them. The chain's CDR3 is CSVEHAGGPYGYTF. DNA for the CDR3: TGCAGCGTTGAACATGCGGGGGGCCCCTATGGCTACACCTTC.

The rearrangement links TRBV28 to TRBJ2-1, with 9 bases fitting TRBD2. Looked up from germline, CDR1 is MDHEN and CDR2 is SYDVKM. This CDR3 comprises 14 residues. J gave up 7 bases and V 5 bases, and 6 bases lay outside the gene matches. Here the CDR3 reads CASSRASGANEQFF. The DNA for the CDR3 is TGTGCCAGCAGTCGGGCTAGCGGGGCGAATGAGCAGTTCTTC.

This sequence joins TRBV18 and TRBJ1-1; D not certain. Trimming cost V 1 base and J 1 base, with 7 bases left between them. Germline CDR1 KGHSH, CDR2 LQKENI. This CDR3 is built from 14 residues. Here the CDR3 DNA reads TGTGCCAGCTCACCACAGGGAGGGAACACTGAAGCTTTCTTT. Encoded protein: CASSPQGGNTEAFF.

This chain uses TRBV9 with TRBJ1-3, with 8 bases lining up with TRBD1. Germline V gives CDR1 SGDLS, CDR2 YYNGEE. Losses at the gene ends were 0 bases for V and 7 bases for J; bases not matched to a gene: 3. This CDR3 contains 14 residues. The CDR3 region has the DNA TGTGCCAGCAGCGTAGAGGGGGACAGGAACACCATATATTTT. It specifies CASSVEGDRNTIYF.

V usage is TRBV5-6 and J usage is TRBJ1-1, with a tentative D call TRBD1 (6 bases). The CDR3 runs to 14 residues. V lost 3 bases to trimming and J lost 4 bases, with 13 bases between them. Germline V gene data show CDR1 as SGHDT and CDR2 as YYEEEE. CDR3: CASSSSDRSTEAFF. The CDR3 nucleotides read TGTGCCAGCAGCTCTTCCGACAGGAGCACTGAAGCTTTCTTT.

V gene TRBV9 combines with J gene TRBJ1-1; D perhaps matches TRBD1 (5 bases). The V gene lost 0 bases and the J gene lost 0 bases, with 9 bases spanning the gap. In germline, CDR1 is SGDLS, CDR2 YYNGEE. The CDR3 has 15 residues. For the CDR3, the DNA is TGTGCCAGCAGCGTAGCGGCAGGGTTGAACACTGAAGCTTTCTTT. Its translation: CASSVAAGLNTEAFF.

The V gene is TRBV30, the J gene TRBJ1-2; tentatively, D is TRBD1 (5 bases). V dropped 2 bases and J dropped 5 bases, with 18 bases sitting between them. The CDR3 is made up of 15 amino acids. CDR1 and CDR2 (germline): GTSNPN, SVGIG (reference sequence). The CDR3 DNA reads as TGTGCCTGGAGTACCGGACATCCTAACGGGTATGGCTACACCTTC. It translates to CAWSTGHPNGYGYTF.

The rearrangement links TRBV11-2 to TRBJ2-7, with TRBD2 matching over 9 bases. From germline, CDR1 is SGHAT and CDR2 FQNNGV. J gave up 2 bases and V 5 bases, and 7 bases lay outside the gene matches. The CDR3 length is 15 residues. CDR3 sequence reads: CASSRERGAPYEQYF. The DNA of the CDR3 is TGTGCCAGCAGCAGGGAGCGGGGGGCTCCCTACGAGCAGTACTTC.